This TCR beta chain was sequenced during a study of post-analysis software for immune sequencing data. Study at large: The study covered relapsing-remitting, secondary progressive and progressive-relapsing courses of multiple sclerosis. Whole-study findings and limits: In patients, five or six TRBV segments were more frequent than in controls, with TRBV5-6, TRBV5-1 and TRBV20-1 among them. The study found significantly lower normalized Chao1 diversity in multiple sclerosis patients than in controls. Same-batch preparations were strongly co-clustered by F measure.

This clonotype was counted a few times. Its antigen remains unidentified. Unique molecular identifiers were present in the TCR beta cDNA libraries. Some 500,000 cDNA molecules were obtained per 1 to 10 million input T cells. TCRdb re-called the PCR reads through MiXCR, storing one row per CDR3 protein. The profile shows hundreds of thousands of distinct CDR3 sequences, 59% of them singletons. V lost 5 bases, J lost 3 bases, and 20 bases lay in between. CDR1 DFQATT and CDR2 SNEGSKA come from the germline V gene (reference sequence). The CDR3 spans 16 residues. This chain uses TRBV20-1 with TRBJ2-1; D remains unclear. The clonotype comes from a girl aged 2 to 10 with multiple sclerosis. The sequenced material came from blood. In nucleotides, the CDR3 is TGCAGTGCTGCGTCCCCCTCCGGAGCCGGCTACAATGAGCAGTTCTTC. It translates to CSAASPSGAGYNEQFF.